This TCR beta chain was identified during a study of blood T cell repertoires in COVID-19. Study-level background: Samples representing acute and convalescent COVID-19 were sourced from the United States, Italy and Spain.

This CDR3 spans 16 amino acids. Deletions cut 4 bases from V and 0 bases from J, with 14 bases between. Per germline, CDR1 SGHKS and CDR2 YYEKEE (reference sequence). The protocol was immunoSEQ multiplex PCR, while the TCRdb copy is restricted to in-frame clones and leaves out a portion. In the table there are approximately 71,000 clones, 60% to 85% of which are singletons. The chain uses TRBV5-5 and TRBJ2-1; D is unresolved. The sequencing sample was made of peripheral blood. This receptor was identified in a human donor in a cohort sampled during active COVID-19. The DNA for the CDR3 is TGTGCCAGCAGCCCCCCCTTGGCGGACTCCTACAATGAGCAGTTCTTC. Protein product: CASSPPLADSYNEQFF.